This T cell receptor (beta chain) appears in the sequencing data of a study of blood T cell repertoires in COVID-19. Study-wide background: Italy, Spain and the United States were the sources of the convalescent and acute COVID-19 samples. Sources were T cells, B-cell-depleted T cells, or PBMCs; the material itself was cDNA or gDNA.

The table came from immunoSEQ multiplex PCR; TCRdb's copy has only in-frame clones and leaves some out. The top ten clones hold about 7.8% of a sample with about 210,000 clones, less than 85% of them seen once. V was clipped by 2 bases and J by 3 bases, with 11 bases between them. CDR3 length: 14 residues. Germline CDR1 and CDR2: SGHKS and YYEKEE (reference sequence). This sequence was found in an elderly woman with COVID-19, enrolled during active disease. The sequencing sample was made of peripheral blood. The chain employs TRBV5-5 and TRBJ1-1; no definite D call. This chain's CDR3 is CASSLPGGYTEAFF. The CDR3 DNA sequence: TGTGCCAGCAGCTTACCAGGCGGGTACACTGAAGCTTTCTTT.